This T cell receptor beta chain was recovered during a study of blood T cell repertoires in COVID-19. Study at large: Sites across the United States, Italy and Spain contributed samples from acute and convalescent COVID-19. T cells, B-cell-depleted T cells, or PBMCs provided the cDNA or gDNA that served as material.

The authors' processing: Nucleated cell number was recorded as an estimate derived from reference gene primer amplification. This table comes from immunoSEQ multiplex PCR, and its TCRdb copy is limited to in-frame clones, with some not included. That table furnishes V, J and clone size, whereas the DNA furnished D and trimming. The table lists fewer than 500,000 clones, approximately 80% of them singletons, with more than 1% in the top ten. V was trimmed by 6 bases and J by 8 bases, leaving 10 bases between them. The V gene's germline CDR1 is LGHDT and CDR2 YNNKEL (reference sequence). The CDR3 has 11 amino acids.

This sequence joins TRBV3-1 (or the pseudogene TRBV3-2) and TRBJ1-1, with D possibly TRBD1 on 6 matching bases. Sequencing used peripheral blood. This TCR was sampled from a human donor with acute or convalescent COVID-19. The donor label of this sample is uncertain. DNA of the CDR3: TGTGCCAGCAGGAGGGGGTCGGAAGCTTTCTTT. Its translation: CASRRGSEAFF.